The subject of this entry is one T cell receptor beta chain. What this receptor recognizes is not known. One base away there is no much larger clone; base qualities are not given. This entry is derived from a study of CD8+ T cells in alopecia areata (dated 2018 in TCRdb). Describing the broader study: Treated patients were enrolled in an open-label pilot trial of oral tofacitinib, 5 to 10 mg twice daily, for moderate-to-severe alopecia areata. Patients stayed on tofacitinib for 6 to 18 months and then had 6 months of follow-up off drug so that delayed response and recurrence could be assessed. High-throughput TCRbeta sequencing was used to examine T cell clonal expansion in alopecia areata in both the C3H/HeJ mouse model and human patients. Scalp tissue and sorted CD4+ and CD8+ peripheral blood T cells from patchy and totalis/universalis alopecia areata patients and from healthy controls were covered by human TCRbeta sequencing. Tofacitinib-treated patients had biopsies at baseline and at 4 and 24 weeks of treatment, with a later scalp biopsy in several patients. Scalp clonality was compared among normal scalp (n=4), patchy alopecia areata scalp (n=8), and alopecia totalis/universalis scalp (n=8). The RNA source kit depended on sample type: the PAXgene miRNA kit for fixed scalp, the miRNeasy kit for PBMCs, and the RNeasy kit for mouse skin. TCRbeta CDR3 regions were amplified by immunoSEQ multiplex PCR with 35 Vbeta forward and 13 Jbeta reverse primers.

V is cut back by 0 bases and J by 6 bases, with 9 bases in the junction unmatched. CDR1 is given as SQVTM and CDR2 as ANQGSEA, both from the germline V gene. From cysteine to phenylalanine, the CDR3 is 16 amino acids long. This entry keeps only the CDR3 DNA: 48 bases, framed from base 1. Libraries were prepared through the immunoSEQ multiplex PCR assay. For TCR sequencing, RNA was extracted from every sample and reverse transcribed into cDNA to serve as template. SuperScript III was used to make first-strand cDNA, primed with a 2:1 mix of oligo-dT and random hexamers. Amplification bias was assessed with a synthetic immune receptor repertoire, and residual bias was removed computationally. For the original study's pipeline: Raw reads were preprocessed to remove errors, and CDR3 was defined by IMGT conventions from the conserved cysteine to phenylalanine. Clonality was computed by normalizing Shannon entropy by log2 of the number of productive unique TCRs and subtracting the result from 1. CD4 or CD8 identity of scalp clones was inferred by cross-referencing scalp TCRbeta sequences with sorted blood CD4 and CD8 repertoires. The source is immuneACCESS, and TCRdb retained only in-frame sequences with V and J called. Part of the clones is not carried over; for the studies checked, unresolved V genes explain less than half of this, and the remainder is unexplained. The V and J calls and clone size come from that table; D and trimming were worked out from the DNA. This sample lists about 130,000 clones; about 50% were detected once. Roughly 20% of the sample comes from the top ten.

The time point label on this specimen signifies: baseline before oral tofacitinib. Peripheral blood and lesional scalp punch biopsies were obtained from patients with alopecia areata. PBMCs were isolated by density centrifugation and stained for CD3, CD4 and CD8, and CD4+ and CD8+ T cells were sorted on a FACSAria. What the research found in general, with its limitations: Compared with normal scalp, lesional scalp, particularly in alopecia totalis/universalis, had higher clonality and more expanded CD8+ clones, which suggests antigenic drive. Shared TCR sequences between patients were less evident than in mice, which may be partly attributable to HLA diversity in the patient population. Unlike mouse skin, where gammadelta T cells dominate, normal human skin contains resident alphabeta T cells that get sequenced too, which complicates analysis of the scalp TCR repertoire.

The sequence was obtained from a human donor with alopecia areata. Sequencing used CD8+ T cells sorted from blood, obtained at week 0. The V gene is TRBV29-1 and the J gene is TRBJ2-1; 9 central bases correspond to TRBD2. The CDR3 protein: CSVEDWASGESNEQFF. In nucleotide form, the sequence is TGCAGCGTTGAAGATTGGGCTAGCGGGGAGAGCAATGAGCAGTTCTTC.